Only a few counts were recorded for the clone carrying this T cell receptor (beta chain). This record comes from a study of Graves' ophthalmopathy and Graves' hyperthyroidism. RNA served as the template for amplifying TCR beta CDR3 regions. HTBI primers were used in a first-round RT-PCR, which preceded a second-round multiplex PCR. TCRdb reprocessed the multiplex PCR reads via MiXCR and lists one record per CDR3 protein. The sample holds 740,000 or so distinct CDR3 sequences, roughly 40% seen once. The CDR3 totals 12 residues. V was pared by 0 bases and J by 4 bases, with 7 bases between. Germline V gene sequence: CDR1 DFQATT, CDR2 SNEGSKA (reference sequence).

The rearrangement links TRBV20-1 to TRBJ2-7; D is unclear. The sample was peripheral blood. The sequence was obtained from an adult man with Graves' ophthalmopathy. CDR3 sequence reads: CSARDSKYEQYF. The DNA for the CDR3 is TGCAGTGCTAGAGATTCTAAGTACGAGCAGTACTTC.